Shown below are 5 T cell receptor beta chains from a single sample sequenced in a study of blood T cell repertoires in COVID-19. TCRdb keeps only in-frame clones here, not all; method: immunoSEQ multiplex PCR. Among more than 200,000 clones listed, 70% to 90% were seen once. Sequencing input: PBMCs or T cells enriched from blood (not recorded which). The source of these receptors is a man in his thirties or forties who had recovered from COVID-19.

The chain joins TRBV7-2 to TRBJ1-3; D is unclear. Germline V lookup: CDR1 SGHTA, CDR2 FQGNSA. V was clipped by 1 base and J by 2 bases, with 12 bases between them. This CDR3 comprises 16 residues. CDR3 bases: TGTGCCAGCAGCTTAGGGGTGAATCGGGCTGGAAACACCATATATTTT. This sequence encodes CASSLGVNRAGNTIYF.

This chain links TRBV18 with TRBJ1-5; D gene unclear. Germline values: CDR1 KGHSH, CDR2 LQKENI. Trimming pared 2 bases from V and 5 bases from J, leaving 10 bases between. The CDR3 runs 14 residues. The CDR3 reads CASSPETVDQPQHF. The CDR3 DNA sequence: TGTGCCAGCTCACCAGAGACTGTTGATCAGCCCCAGCATTTT.

The rearrangement joins TRBV30 to TRBJ1-6; D possibly corresponds to TRBD1 (6 bases). The V gene lost 4 bases and the J gene lost 10 bases, with 17 bases spanning the gap. This CDR3 has 14 residues. In germline, CDR1 is GTSNPN, CDR2 SVGIG (reference sequence). The CDR3 sequence: CAWTMRAGASPLHF. The CDR3 DNA is TGTGCCTGGACCATGCGGGCGGGGGCATCACCCCTCCACTTT.

This clone has just one count. The chain recombines TRBV14 with TRBJ2-7, with 8 nucleotides matching TRBD1. The V gene's germline CDR1 is SGHDN and CDR2 FVKESK. The CDR3 totals 15 residues. Trimming cost V 6 bases and J 1 base; bases outside gene matches: 8. The CDR3 coding sequence is TGTGCCAGCAGAGATTCCGGGACAGGATCCTACGAGCAGTACTTC. Translation gives CASRDSGTGSYEQYF.

The rearrangement uses TRBV27 and TRBJ1-4, with TRBD1 matching over 10 bases. The V gene's germline CDR1 is MNHEY and CDR2 SMNVEV (reference sequence). CDR3 length equals 15 residues. The V gene end was trimmed by 0 bases and the J gene end by 11 bases; junction bases not matched to a gene: 6. The CDR3 protein is CASSLSGTGAVKLFF. The CDR3 DNA reads as TGTGCCAGCAGTTTATCGGGGACAGGGGCTGTTAAACTGTTTTTT. The whole variable domain, remainder taken from reference TRBV27 and TRBJ1-4, is EAQVTQNPRYLITVTGKKLTVTCSQNMNHEYMSWYRQDPGLGLRQIYYSMNVEVTDKGDVPEGYKVSRKEKRNFPLILESPSPNQTSLYFCASSLSGTGAVKLFFGSGTQLSVL.